The 14 T cell receptor beta chains listed next were all sequenced from one sample in a study. TCRdb passed the RT-PCR reads through MiXCR, listing each CDR3 protein once. The table records hundreds of thousands of distinct CDR3 sequences, 12% to 15% of them present only once. Source material: memory CD4+ T cells from blood. Receptor source: a female donor in good health, serving as a healthy control.

This clonotype was seen many times. The junction departs from germline at one end; a sequencing error may be responsible. The rearrangement links TRBV6-5 to TRBJ1-5; D is uncertain. This CDR3 is built from 13 residues. Germline CDR1 reads MNHEY; CDR2 reads SVGAGI. CDR3 nucleotide sequence: TGTGCCACCAGTTACGGAGGGAATCAGCCCCAGCATTTT. It specifies CATSYGGNQPQHF.

Comment on this clonotype: This may arise from a read error, as a much more abundant clone is one base away. This chain joins TRBV6-1 and TRBJ1-6; D remains unclear. The V gene's germline CDR1 is MNHNS and CDR2 SASEGT. This CDR3 is built from 13 residues. The germline V and J ends were trimmed by 5 bases and 9 bases, with 11 bases remaining between them. The CDR3 nucleotides are TGTGCCAGCAGTTATTACGGGATTTCACCCCTCCACTTT. It yields the protein CASSYYGISPLHF.

The genes are TRBV5-1 and TRBJ2-1; D possibly uses TRBD1 or TRBD2 (5 bases each). Trimming took 4 bases from V and 8 from J, leaving 19 bases between them. The CDR3 sequence is 15 residues long. Germline V gene data show CDR1 as SGHRS and CDR2 as YFSETQ. CDR3 region: CASSDLAGTGDEQFF. The DNA for the CDR3 is TGCGCCAGCAGCGACCTCGCGGGCACAGGCGATGAGCAGTTCTTC.

J is TRBJ1-5 and V is TRBV12-3 or TRBV12-4, with D unclear. The CDR3 length is 15 residues. The V end lost 4 bases, the J end lost 1 base, and 11 bases lay between the germline ends. The CDR3 bases are TGTGCCAGCAGTTCCCTTCAGTGGAGCAATCAGCCCCAGCATTTT. Translated, it gives CASSSLQWSNQPQHF.

The table lists this clonotype with a few counts. The CDR3 bases are TGTGCCAGCAGCCAGGGACTAGCGGGGATCCTGGATACGCAGTATTTT. Protein sequence: CASSQGLAGILDTQYF. This chain uses TRBV7-9 with TRBJ2-3; 13 bases align to TRBD2. Germline trimming cut 5 bases from V and 6 bases from J; bases unmatched to any gene: 8. The CDR3 consists of 16 residues. Germline CDR1 is SEHNR and CDR2 is FQNEAQ (reference sequence).

This clonotype was detected only a few times. The chain uses TRBV28 and TRBJ1-2; the D is unclear. Germline CDR1 is MDHEN and CDR2 is SYDVKM. Trimming shortened V by 2 bases and J by 0 bases, and 4 bases separated the two germline ends. The CDR3 sequence is 13 residues long. The CDR3 DNA follows: TGTGCCAGCAGTTTAATAGCTAACTATGGCTACACCTTC. This codes for CASSLIANYGYTF.

This clonotype was detected many times. This chain links TRBV12-3 or TRBV12-4 with TRBJ1-2; possibly TRBD1 for D (6 bases). V dropped 6 bases and J dropped 6 bases, with 14 bases sitting between them. The CDR3 runs 13 residues. The CDR3 DNA follows: TGTGCCAGCAGCTTCAGGGAGGGGGATGGCTACACCTTC. Translating it yields CASSFREGDGYTF.

This clonotype was seen repeatedly, ten times or more. V usage is TRBV7-8 and J usage is TRBJ2-3; 7 positions match TRBD2. CDR1 SGHVS and CDR2 FQNEAQ come from the germline V gene. The CDR3 sequence is 14 residues long. With 5 bases clipped from V and 1 base from J, the junction kept 3 bases outside the gene matches. The CDR3 loop is CASSPGGRTDTQYF. As DNA, the CDR3 is TGTGCCAGCAGCCCGGGAGGACGCACAGATACGCAGTATTTT.

V is TRBV29-1 and J is TRBJ2-1; 10 bases agree with TRBD1. Germline CDR1 and CDR2: SQVTM and ANQGSEA. This CDR3 is built from 13 residues. J was trimmed by 7 bases and V by 5 bases; bases with no gene match: 5. DNA for the CDR3: TGCAGCGTTCTCCCGGACAGGGGGAATGAGCAGTTCTTC. Translation gives CSVLPDRGNEQFF.

The chain joins TRBV11-2 to TRBJ2-5; unclear D gene. The germline gives CDR1 SGHAT, CDR2 FQNNGV. V was trimmed by 1 base and J by 5 bases, leaving 14 bases between them. This CDR3 is built from 15 residues. The CDR3 DNA reads TGTGCCAGCAGCTTAGGAAGTTGGGCGCGGGAGACCCAGTACTTC. Protein product: CASSLGSWARETQYF.

This clonotype occurred a few times. CDR3 DNA: TGTGCCACTAAGCAATGGAATCAGCCCCAGCATTTT. Residues: CATKQWNQPQHF. J is TRBJ1-5 and V is TRBV12-3 or TRBV12-4; D ambiguous. With 10 bases removed from V and 4 bases from J, the gap between germline ends came to 11 bases. This CDR3 comprises 12 residues.

This clonotype occurred a few times. The chain is built from TRBV12-3 or TRBV12-4 and TRBJ1-3, with D possibly TRBD1 on 6 matching bases. The CDR3 covers 12 residues. V dropped 6 bases and J dropped 8 bases, with 11 bases sitting between them. The CDR3 bases are TGTGCCAGCAGGAACAGGGTGGACACCATATATTTT. It is translated as CASRNRVDTIYF.

The table lists this clonotype with a few counts. This chain uses TRBV4-3 with TRBJ2-1; D remains unclear. Germline-derived CDR1 and CDR2 are LGHNA and YSLEER. V was clipped by 3 bases and J by 0 bases, with 12 bases between them. This CDR3 comprises 16 residues. The CDR3 is CASSHPTQSSYNEQFF. The CDR3 nucleotides are TGCGCCAGCAGCCACCCGACTCAGAGCTCCTACAATGAGCAGTTCTTC.

This clonotype appeared many times. The gene calls are TRBV20-1 and TRBJ1-2; no firm D call. Germline CDR1 reads DFQATT; CDR2 reads SNEGSKA (reference sequence). The CDR3 consists of 14 residues. Trimming pared 3 bases from V and 4 bases from J, leaving 15 bases between. In nucleotides, the CDR3 is TGCAGTGCTAGGCGAGACGGAGCATTCTATGGCTACACCTTC. This translates into CSARRDGAFYGYTF.